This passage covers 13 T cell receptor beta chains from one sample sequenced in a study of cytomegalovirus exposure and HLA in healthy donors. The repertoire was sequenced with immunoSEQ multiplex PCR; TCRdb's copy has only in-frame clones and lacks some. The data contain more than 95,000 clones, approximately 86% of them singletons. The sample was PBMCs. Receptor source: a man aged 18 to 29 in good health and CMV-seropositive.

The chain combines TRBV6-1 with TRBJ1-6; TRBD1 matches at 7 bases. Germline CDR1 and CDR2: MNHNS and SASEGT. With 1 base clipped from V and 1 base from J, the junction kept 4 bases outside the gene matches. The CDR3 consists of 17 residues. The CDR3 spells CASSEGGGASYNSPLHF. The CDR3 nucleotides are TGTGCCAGCAGTGAAGGAGGGGGCGCGTCCTATAATTCACCCCTCCACTTT.

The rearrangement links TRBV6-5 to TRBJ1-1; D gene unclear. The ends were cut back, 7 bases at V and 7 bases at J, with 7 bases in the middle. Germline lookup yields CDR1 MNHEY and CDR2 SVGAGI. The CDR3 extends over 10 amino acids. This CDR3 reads CASTRIEAFF. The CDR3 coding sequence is TGTGCCAGCACCAGGATTGAAGCTTTCTTT.

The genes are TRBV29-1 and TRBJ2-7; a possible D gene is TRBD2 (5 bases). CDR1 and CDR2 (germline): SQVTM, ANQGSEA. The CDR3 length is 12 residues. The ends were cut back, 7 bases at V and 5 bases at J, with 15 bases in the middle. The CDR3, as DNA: TGCAGCGCTCTCGGGGTCCCCCACGAGCAGTACTTC. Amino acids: CSALGVPHEQYF.

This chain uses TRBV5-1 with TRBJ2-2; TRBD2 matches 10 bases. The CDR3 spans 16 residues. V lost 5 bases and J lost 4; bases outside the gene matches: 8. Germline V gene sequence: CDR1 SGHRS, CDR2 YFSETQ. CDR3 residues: CASRLAGTTGTGELFF. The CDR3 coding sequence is TGCGCCAGCAGACTAGCGGGGACAACGGGCACCGGGGAGCTGTTTTTT.

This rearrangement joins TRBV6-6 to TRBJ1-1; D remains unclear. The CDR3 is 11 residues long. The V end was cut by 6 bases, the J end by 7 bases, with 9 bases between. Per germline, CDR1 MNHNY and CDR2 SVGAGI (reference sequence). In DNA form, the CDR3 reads TGTGCCAGCAGACTACCCGATGAAGCTTTCTTT. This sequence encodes CASRLPDEAFF.

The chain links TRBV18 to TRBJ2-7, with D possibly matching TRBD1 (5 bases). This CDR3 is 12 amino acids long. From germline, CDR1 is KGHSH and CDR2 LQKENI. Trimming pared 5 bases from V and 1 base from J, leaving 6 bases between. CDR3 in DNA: TGTGCCAGCTCAGGGGCGTCCTACGAGCAGTACTTC. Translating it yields CASSGASYEQYF.

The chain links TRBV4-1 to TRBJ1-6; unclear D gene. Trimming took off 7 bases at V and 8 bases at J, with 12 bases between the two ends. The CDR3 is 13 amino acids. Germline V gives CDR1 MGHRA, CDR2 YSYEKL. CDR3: CASTDRHDSPLHF. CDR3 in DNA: TGCGCCAGCACTGACCGACATGATTCACCCCTCCACTTT.

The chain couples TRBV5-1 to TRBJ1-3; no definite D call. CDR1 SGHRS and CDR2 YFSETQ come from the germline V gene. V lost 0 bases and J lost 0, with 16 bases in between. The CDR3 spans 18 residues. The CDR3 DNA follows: TGCGCCAGCAGCTTGGCCTGGCCACCAATTCTCTCTGGAAACACCATATATTTT. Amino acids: CASSLAWPPILSGNTIYF.

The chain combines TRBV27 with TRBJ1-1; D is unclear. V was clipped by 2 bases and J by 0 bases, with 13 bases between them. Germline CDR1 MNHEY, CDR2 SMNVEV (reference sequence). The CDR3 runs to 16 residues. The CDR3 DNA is TGTGCCAGCAGTTTAATCGCAGGAGGTTTGAACACTGAAGCTTTCTTT. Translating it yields CASSLIAGGLNTEAFF.

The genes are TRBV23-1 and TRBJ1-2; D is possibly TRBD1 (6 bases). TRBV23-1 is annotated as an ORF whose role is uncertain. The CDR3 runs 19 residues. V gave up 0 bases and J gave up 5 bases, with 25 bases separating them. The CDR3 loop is CASSQSGHRVGTLGYGYTF. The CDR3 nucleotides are TGCGCCAGCAGTCAATCAGGCCACAGGGTGGGGACCTTGGGATATGGCTACACCTTC.

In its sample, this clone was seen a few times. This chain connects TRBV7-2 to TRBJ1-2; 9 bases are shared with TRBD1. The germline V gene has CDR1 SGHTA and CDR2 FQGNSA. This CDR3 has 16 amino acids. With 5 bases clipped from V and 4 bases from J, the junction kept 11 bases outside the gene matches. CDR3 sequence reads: CASSHTSGTGIYGYTF. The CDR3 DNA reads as TGTGCCAGCAGCCATACCTCCGGGACAGGGATCTATGGCTACACCTTC.

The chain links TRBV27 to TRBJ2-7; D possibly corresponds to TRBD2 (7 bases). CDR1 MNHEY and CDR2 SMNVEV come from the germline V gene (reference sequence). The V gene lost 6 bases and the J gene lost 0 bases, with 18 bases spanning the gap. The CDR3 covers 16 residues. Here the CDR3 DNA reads TGTGCCAGCAGAACTCTAGAGGGGGGGCCCTCCTACGAGCAGTACTTC. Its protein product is CASRTLEGGPSYEQYF.

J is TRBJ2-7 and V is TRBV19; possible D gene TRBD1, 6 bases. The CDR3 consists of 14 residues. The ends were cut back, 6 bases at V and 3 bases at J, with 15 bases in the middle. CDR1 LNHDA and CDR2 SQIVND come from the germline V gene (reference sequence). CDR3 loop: CASSAAGQHYEQYF. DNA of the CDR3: TGTGCCAGTAGCGCGGCCGGACAGCACTACGAGCAGTACTTC.